These 6 T cell receptor beta chains were sequenced from one sample in a study of Tregs in tolerant kidney transplant recipients. The method was immunoSEQ multiplex PCR; TCRdb's version includes in-frame clones alone and lacks a portion of them. The sample has about 110,000 clones, around 90% seen once. Source: CD4+ T cells from blood, taken before the transplant. All receptors come from a human donor who received a combined kidney and bone marrow transplant.

This clone was observed a few times. CDR3 sequence: CASSDHRDQPQHF. CDR3 nucleotides: TGCGCCAGCAGTGACCACCGGGATCAGCCCCAGCATTTT. V gene TRBV10-1 combines with J gene TRBJ1-5; D unresolved. The CDR3 totals 13 residues. Trimming removed 3 bases at V and 5 bases at J, with 8 bases between. Germline assignment: CDR1 WNHNN and CDR2 SYGVQD (reference sequence).

The CDR3 DNA sequence: TGTGCCAGCAGCTTAGGGGCAGTCTCCTACGAGCAGTACTTC. This codes for CASSLGAVSYEQYF. The chain employs TRBV7-9 and TRBJ2-7, with D unresolved. V gave up 1 base and J gave up 0 bases, with 7 bases separating them. Germline lookup yields CDR1 SEHNR and CDR2 FQNEAQ (reference sequence). This CDR3 has 14 residues.

The rearrangement joins TRBV10-3 to TRBJ2-5, with TRBD2 matching over 9 bases. Trimming removed 8 bases from V and 3 bases from J; junction bases left unmatched: 1. This CDR3 comprises 12 residues. Germline CDR1 reads ENHRY; CDR2 reads SYGVKD. This CDR3 is CAIASGEETQYF. The CDR3 nucleotides are TGTGCCATCGCTAGCGGGGAAGAGACCCAGTACTTC.

The chain recombines TRBV18 with TRBJ2-4; D is ambiguous. Trimming took 0 bases from V and 3 from J, leaving 9 bases between them. This CDR3 is 15 amino acids long. Looked up from germline, CDR1 is KGHSH and CDR2 is LQKENI. The CDR3 nucleotides are TGTGCCAGCTCACCACCCCCAGGTGGCAAAAACATTCAGTACTTC. Translating gives CASSPPPGGKNIQYF. The variable domain in full, with the rest retrieved from reference TRBV18 and TRBJ2-4, is NAGVMQNPRHLVRRRGQEARLRCSPMKGHSHVYWYRQLPEEGLKFMVYLQKENIIDESGMPKERFSAEFPKEGPSILRIQQVVRGDSAAYFCASSPPPGGKNIQYFGAGTRLSVL.

The rearrangement links TRBV6-1 to TRBJ1-5; 8 bases are shared with TRBD1. There are 14 residues in the CDR3. With V trimmed by 9 bases and J by 0 bases, 4 bases remained unmatched. Germline-derived CDR1 and CDR2 are MNHNS and SASEGT. CDR3 amino acids: CASGQGNSNQPQHF. The CDR3 nucleotides read TGTGCCAGTGGACAGGGAAATAGCAATCAGCCCCAGCATTTT.

This chain links TRBV15 with TRBJ2-3; TRBD1 agrees at 8 bases. CDR1 LNHNV and CDR2 YYDKDF come from the germline V gene (reference sequence). V lost 0 bases, J lost 0 bases, and 5 bases stayed unmatched. The CDR3 spans 17 residues. CDR3 DNA sequence: TGTGCCACCAGCAGAGATGGGACAGGTTCTAGCACAGATACGCAGTATTTT. Protein product: CATSRDGTGSSTDTQYF.